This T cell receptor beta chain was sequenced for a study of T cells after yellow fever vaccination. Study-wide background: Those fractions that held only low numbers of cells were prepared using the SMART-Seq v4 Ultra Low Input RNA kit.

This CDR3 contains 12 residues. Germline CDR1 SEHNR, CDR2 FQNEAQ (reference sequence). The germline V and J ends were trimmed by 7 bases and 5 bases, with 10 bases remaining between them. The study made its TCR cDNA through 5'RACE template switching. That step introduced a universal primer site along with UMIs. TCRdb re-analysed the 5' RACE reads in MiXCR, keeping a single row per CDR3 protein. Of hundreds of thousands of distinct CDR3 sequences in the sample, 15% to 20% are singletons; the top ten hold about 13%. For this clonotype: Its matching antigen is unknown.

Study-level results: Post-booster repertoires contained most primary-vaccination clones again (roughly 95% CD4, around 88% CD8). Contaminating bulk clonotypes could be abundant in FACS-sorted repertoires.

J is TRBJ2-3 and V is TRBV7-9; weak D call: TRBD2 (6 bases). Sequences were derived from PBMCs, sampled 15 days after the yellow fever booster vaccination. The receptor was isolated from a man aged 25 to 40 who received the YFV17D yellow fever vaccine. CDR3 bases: TGTGCCAGCAACATGCGGGGAGATACGCAGTATTTT. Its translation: CASNMRGDTQYF.